The 24 T cell receptor beta chains below all came from one sample that was sequenced in a study of cytomegalovirus exposure and HLA in healthy donors. The PCR had 60 Vbeta and 13 Jbeta primers. The table came from immunoSEQ multiplex PCR; TCRdb's copy has only in-frame clones and leaves some out. The sample's table shows 70,000 or so clones. The sample taken for sequencing was PBMCs. The receptors come from a boy younger than 18 in good health and CMV-seronegative.

The rearrangement links TRBV15 to TRBJ1-5; 7 bases agree with TRBD1. Germline trimming cut 3 bases from V and 4 bases from J; bases unmatched to any gene: 6. The CDR3 runs to 15 residues. In germline, CDR1 is LNHNV, CDR2 YYDKDF (reference sequence). CDR3 in amino acids: CATSSWTGANQPQHF. The CDR3 bases are TGTGCCACCAGCAGTTGGACAGGTGCTAATCAGCCCCAGCATTTT.

The rearrangement joins TRBV6-5 to TRBJ1-1, with D tentatively TRBD1 (5 bases). This CDR3 has 15 residues. V was cut by 2 bases and J by 1 base, with 11 bases left in between. Germline CDR1 reads MNHEY; CDR2 reads SVGAGI. The CDR3 here is CASSYGPQGNTEAFF. The DNA of the CDR3 is TGTGCCAGCAGTTACGGCCCCCAGGGGAACACTGAAGCTTTCTTT.

The chain joins TRBV18 to TRBJ1-2; no definite D call. This CDR3 has 17 residues. Between the trimmed V and J ends, which lost 6 bases and 4 bases, there was a span of 24 bases. CDR1 KGHSH and CDR2 LQKENI come from the germline V gene. For the CDR3, the DNA is TGTGCCAGCTCCCCTTACCCAGACACACTCCATCTCTATGGCTACACCTTC. Its translation: CASSPYPDTLHLYGYTF.

The genes are TRBV27 and TRBJ1-6, with D hard to call. Per germline, CDR1 MNHEY and CDR2 SMNVEV (reference sequence). V was pared by 3 bases and J by 8 bases, with 14 bases between. CDR3 size: 15 residues. The CDR3 here is CASSFVRWRYSPLHF. As DNA, the CDR3 is TGTGCCAGCAGTTTCGTTCGTTGGAGGTATTCACCCCTCCACTTT.

This chain links TRBV7-2 with TRBJ2-7, with 8 bases fitting TRBD1. Trimming cost V 2 bases and J 2 bases; bases outside gene matches: 5. Germline lookup yields CDR1 SGHTA and CDR2 FQGNSA. The CDR3 consists of 15 residues. The CDR3 region has the DNA TGTGCCAGCAGCTTATCAGCGACAGGGGCCTACGAGCAGTACTTC. Translation: CASSLSATGAYEQYF.

The chain combines TRBV11-2 with TRBJ2-5; D is perhaps TRBD1 (5 bases). The CDR3 runs 15 residues. Per the germline V gene, CDR1 is SGHAT and CDR2 is FQNNGV. V was trimmed by 1 base and J by 4 bases, leaving 13 bases between them. The CDR3 spells CASSLVGRAGETQYF. CDR3 bases: TGTGCCAGCAGCTTAGTAGGCAGGGCCGGAGAGACCCAGTACTTC.

V usage is TRBV29-1 and J usage is TRBJ2-1; the match to TRBD2 covers 10 bases. There are 15 residues in the CDR3. In germline, CDR1 is SQVTM, CDR2 ANQGSEA. Trimming at V came to 4 bases and at J to 4 bases, leaving 7 bases not matched to a gene. CDR3 sequence reads: CSVVGAGGRYNEQFF. The CDR3 DNA follows: TGCAGCGTTGTAGGAGCGGGGGGGCGGTACAATGAGCAGTTCTTC.

The rearrangement links TRBV19 to TRBJ2-7; 7 positions match TRBD2. Trimming took 2 bases from V and 6 from J; bases not matched to a gene: 4. Germline V lookup: CDR1 LNHDA, CDR2 SQIVND (reference sequence). The CDR3 is 13 residues long. CDR3 sequence: CASSIKSGGEQYF. The CDR3 DNA sequence: TGTGCCAGTAGTATAAAATCGGGGGGCGAGCAGTACTTC.

The chain's CDR3 is CASSMQGYYNEQFF. The CDR3 DNA sequence: TGTGCCAGTAGTATGCAGGGATACTACAATGAGCAGTTCTTC. The V and J genes are TRBV19 and TRBJ2-1, with D possibly TRBD1 on 5 matching bases. The V and J ends lost 3 bases and 3 bases respectively, with 9 bases between them. The CDR3 has 14 amino acids. CDR1 is LNHDA and CDR2 is SQIVND in the germline V gene (reference sequence).

The chain employs TRBV7-7 and TRBJ1-4; no definite D call. This CDR3 is 16 amino acids long. Germline loops: CDR1 SSHAT, CDR2 FNYEAQ (reference sequence). V was shortened by 3 bases and J by 0 bases, with 11 bases between the two germline ends. This chain's CDR3 is CASSLRGRSTNEKLFF. CDR3 DNA: TGTGCCAGCAGCTTGCGTGGGAGGTCAACTAATGAAAAACTGTTTTTT. The full variable domain, its missing parts supplied by reference TRBV7-7 and TRBJ1-4, is GAGVSQSPRYKVTKRGQDVTLRCDPISSHATLYWYQQALGQGPEFLTYFNYEAQPDKSGLPSDRFSAERPEGSISTLTIQRTEQRDSAMYRCASSLRGRSTNEKLFFGSGTQLSVL.

The chain joins TRBV10-3 to TRBJ1-1; D might be TRBD1 (6 bases). The V and J ends lost 3 bases and 8 bases respectively, with 13 bases between them. CDR1 is ENHRY, CDR2 SYGVKD, per germline. This CDR3 spans 13 amino acids. CDR3 amino acids: CAISETVDREAFF. For the CDR3, the DNA is TGTGCCATCAGTGAAACGGTCGACAGGGAAGCTTTCTTT.

The chain combines TRBV15 with TRBJ2-5; 9 bases are a match to TRBD1. The CDR3 spans 16 residues. In germline, CDR1 is LNHNV, CDR2 YYDKDF (reference sequence). V shed 4 bases, J shed 2 bases, and the junction held 8 bases outside the gene matches. CDR3 in amino acids: CATSITTGTGQETQYF. The CDR3 DNA follows: TGTGCCACCAGCATAACCACCGGGACAGGGCAAGAGACCCAGTACTTC.

The chain couples TRBV4-3 to TRBJ2-3; 7 bases agree with TRBD2. The length of the CDR3 is 16 residues. From germline, CDR1 is LGHNA and CDR2 YSLEER. The ends lost 0 bases at V and 6 bases at J; junction bases unmatched: 9. CDR3 DNA: TGCGCCAGCAGCCAAGATGTGGCGGGAGTAGCCGATACGCAGTATTTT. Translating it yields CASSQDVAGVADTQYF.

J is TRBJ1-1 and V is TRBV30; 10 bases align to TRBD1. The V gene end was trimmed by 0 bases and the J gene end by 7 bases; junction bases not matched to a gene: 5. This CDR3 spans 14 amino acids. Germline lookup yields CDR1 GTSNPN and CDR2 SVGIG (reference sequence). The CDR3 DNA is TGTGCCTGGAGTGTGGGGACAGGGGCTGGTGAAGCTTTCTTT. This encodes CAWSVGTGAGEAFF. Together with reference TRBV30 and TRBJ1-1, the CDR3 gives the full variable domain: SQTIHQWPATLVQPVGSPLSLECTVEGTSNPNLYWYRQAAGRGLQLLFYSVGIGQISSEVPQNLSASRPQDRQFILSSKKLLLSDSGFYLCAWSVGTGAGEAFFGQGTRLTVV.

The V call is TRBV6-1, the J call TRBJ1-6; TRBD1 matches at 7 bases. Per the germline V gene, CDR1 is MNHNS and CDR2 is SASEGT. The CDR3 is made up of 19 amino acids. J gave up 8 bases and V 0 bases, and 16 bases lay outside the gene matches. The CDR3 coding sequence is TGTGCCAGCAGTGAAGCTAGGGTGACAGGGCCGCAATGGTATTCACCCCTCCACTTT. It encodes CASSEARVTGPQWYSPLHF.

J is TRBJ1-5 and V is TRBV13, with D possibly TRBD1 on 6 matching bases. The CDR3 sequence is 16 residues long. V shed 5 bases and J shed 0 bases, with 14 bases lying between them. The germline gives CDR1 PRHDT, CDR2 FYEKMQ (reference sequence). Here the CDR3 reads CASSVGGQYSNQPQHF. The CDR3 DNA sequence: TGTGCCAGCAGCGTCGGGGGGCAGTATAGCAATCAGCCCCAGCATTTT.

V gene TRBV5-4 combines with J gene TRBJ2-1; 9 bases map to TRBD1. CDR1 is SGHNT, CDR2 YYREEE, per germline (reference sequence). This CDR3 comprises 15 residues. The J segment lost 4 bases and the V segment lost 4 bases, leaving 6 bases of the junction unmatched. For the CDR3, the DNA is TGTGCCAGCAGCGTAGGACAGGGGCGGTACAATGAGCAGTTCTTC. Amino acids: CASSVGQGRYNEQFF.

The rearrangement uses TRBV29-1 and TRBJ1-2; a weak D match, TRBD1 (5 bases). V was clipped by 1 base and J by 4 bases, with 10 bases between them. Germline CDR1 SQVTM, CDR2 ANQGSEA. The CDR3 totals 13 residues. The CDR3 region has the DNA TGCAGCGTTGAAGCAGGGTTGAGCTATGGCTACACCTTC. It specifies CSVEAGLSYGYTF.

The chain recombines TRBV5-4 with TRBJ2-5, with 9 nucleotides matching TRBD2. Germline V gives CDR1 SGHNT, CDR2 YYREEE (reference sequence). The CDR3 is 17 amino acids. V lost 2 bases to trimming and J lost 5 bases; unmatched junction nucleotides: 13. The CDR3 sequence is CASSFPRAGGDKETQYF. Here the CDR3 DNA reads TGTGCCAGCAGCTTCCCCCGCGCGGGAGGGGACAAGGAGACCCAGTACTTC.

This rearrangement joins TRBV5-1 to TRBJ1-6, with D hard to call. V dropped 0 bases and J dropped 9 bases, with 7 bases sitting between them. The CDR3 sequence is 13 residues long. The germline gives CDR1 SGHRS, CDR2 YFSETQ. The CDR3 sequence: CASSLERGSPLHF. The CDR3 nucleotides read TGCGCCAGCAGCTTGGAACGCGGTTCACCCCTCCACTTT.

This chain links TRBV4-1 with TRBJ2-2; 9 positions match TRBD1. The germline gives CDR1 MGHRA, CDR2 YSYEKL. The J segment lost 6 bases and the V segment lost 4 bases, leaving 6 bases of the junction unmatched. The CDR3 is 15 amino acids. CDR3 loop: CASSLIRTGAGELFF. In DNA form, the CDR3 reads TGCGCCAGCAGCCTAATACGGACAGGGGCCGGGGAGCTGTTTTTT.

This chain links TRBV20-1 with TRBJ2-3, with no clear D. Trimming pared 5 bases from V and 5 bases from J, leaving 8 bases between. The CDR3 runs to 11 residues. Germline loops: CDR1 DFQATT, CDR2 SNEGSKA (reference sequence). The CDR3 bases are TGCAGTGCTCAAACAAAAGATACGCAGTATTTT. Amino acids: CSAQTKDTQYF.

This rearrangement joins TRBV4-2 to TRBJ2-7, with D unclear. This CDR3 is built from 16 residues. V lost 1 base and J 0 bases, leaving 13 bases between the germline ends. In germline, CDR1 is LGHNA, CDR2 YNFKEQ. The CDR3 region has the DNA TGTGCCAGCAGCCAAGTGGGTAGACTTAGCTCCTACGAGCAGTACTTC. This sequence encodes CASSQVGRLSSYEQYF.

The CDR3 bases are TGTGCCTCCTCGCCAAGGGGACAGGGCTCTTGGGAGCAGTACTTC. Its protein product is CASSPRGQGSWEQYF. This chain links TRBV14 with TRBJ2-7; the match to TRBD1 covers 9 bases. Germline CDR1 and CDR2: SGHDN and FVKESK. The CDR3 consists of 15 residues. J was trimmed by 7 bases and V by 11 bases; bases with no gene match: 18. Based on the CDR3 plus reference TRBV14 and TRBJ2-7, the full variable domain is EAGVTQFPSHSVIEKGQTVTLRCDPISGHDNLYWYRRVMGKEIKFLLHFVKESKQDESGMPNNRFLAERTGGTYSTLKVQPAELEDSGVYFCASSPRGQGSWEQYFGPGTRLTVT.